The rows below give T cell receptor beta chains drawn from one sample of a study of early T cells in non-severe SARS-CoV-2 infection. One entry per CDR3 protein results from TCRdb running MiXCR on the 5' RACE reads. The data contain about 97,000 distinct CDR3 sequences, approximately 11% of them singletons. The input for sequencing was whole blood, taken at baseline. Receptor source: an adult who was a healthcare worker with PCR-confirmed SARS-CoV-2 infection or an uninfected control (not recorded which). CDR3s include the opening cysteine and the closing phenylalanine or tryptophan. The D gene is left open where the match is weak. Clone size appears in some rows only: once, few, many, or a class for an expanded clone.

V	J	size	D	DNA	CDR3
TRBV7-3	TRBJ1-2	many	-	TGTGCCAGCAGCTTAGAAGGGGCTCGTTCTAACTATGGCTACACCTTC	CASSLEGARSNYGYTF
TRBV4-3	TRBJ1-1	-	-	TGCGCCAGCAGGAGACAGCTGAACACTGAAGCTTTCTTT	CASRRQLNTEAFF
TRBV20-1	TRBJ2-5	-	TRBD2	TGCAGTGCTAGATCTAGAGGACTAGCGGGAGGCTGGCAAGAGACCCAGTACTTC	CSARSRGLAGGWQETQYF
TRBV4-2	TRBJ2-3	-	-	TGTGCCAGCAGCCAAGACAGGAGGGGCACAGATACGCAGTATTTT	CASSQDRRGTDTQYF
TRBV10-2	TRBJ2-5	many	TRBD2	TGCGCCAGCAGTGATTCAGGACTAGCGGGGAAGGAGACCCAGTACTTC	CASSDSGLAGKETQYF
TRBV7-9	TRBJ2-3	few	-	TGTGCCAGCAGCTTAGCGGTACAGCCTAGCACAGATACGCAGTATTTT	CASSLAVQPSTDTQYF
TRBV18	TRBJ1-1	few	-	TGTGCCAGCTCGCAGATGAACACTGAAGCTTTCTTT	CASSQMNTEAFF
TRBV10-3	TRBJ2-3	many	-	TGTGCCACGCAGACCCGCACCACAGATACGCAGTATTTT	CATQTRTTDTQYF
TRBV9	TRBJ2-1	-	TRBD2	TGTGCCAGCAGCATACTAGCGGGGGAATGGGATGAGCAGTTCTTC	CASSILAGEWDEQFF
TRBV5-4	TRBJ1-1	many	-	TGTGCCAGCAGCCCCGGGCGTACTGAAGCTTTCTTT	CASSPGRTEAFF
TRBV19	TRBJ2-7	few	TRBD1	TGTGCCAGTAGCATTGACAGGGGCGGCGAGCAGTACTTC	CASSIDRGGEQYF
TRBV20-1	TRBJ2-7	-	-	TGCAGTGCTAGACCTGAGGGTGAGTCATCCTACGAGCAGTACTTC	CSARPEGESSYEQYF
TRBV11-2	TRBJ1-2	-	-	TGTGCCAGCAGCTTAGTTCGGGCTGGCGGCTACACCTTC	CASSLVRAGGYTF
TRBV13	TRBJ2-2	-	TRBD2	TGTGCCAGCAGCTTTAGACTAGCGGGGAACACCGGGGAGCTGTTTTTT	CASSFRLAGNTGELFF
TRBV6-5	TRBJ1-2	-	-	TGTGCCAGCAGTTGGGATGGGACGGTACTAATTGATGGCTACACCTTC	CASSWDGTVLIDGYTF
TRBV29-1	TRBJ2-7	few	-	TGCAGCGTTGCATTTTCGGGTGTTCCCTACGAGCAGTACTTC	CSVAFSGVPYEQYF
TRBV3-1	TRBJ2-5	-	TRBD2	TGTGCCAGCAGCCAGCCGGGTGCGGGGGGGCAAGAGACCCAGTACTTC	CASSQPGAGGQETQYF
TRBV5-6	TRBJ2-5	many	-	TGTGCCAGCAGCTCCTATTATGGGACCCGGTACTTC	CASSSYYGTRYF
TRBV6-1	TRBJ2-7	-	TRBD1	TGTGCCAGCAGGGGACAGGGGGCAGACGAGCAGTACTTC	CASRGQGADEQYF
TRBV20-1	TRBJ2-7	few	TRBD2	TGCAGTGCCATCCTGGGGACTAGCGGGAGTGGGGAGCAGTACTTC	CSAILGTSGSGEQYF
TRBV7-8	TRBJ1-1	many	-	TGTGCCAGCAGCTTATCCCCTAGCACTGAAGCTTTCTTT	CASSLSPSTEAFF
TRBV7-8	TRBJ2-7	many	-	TGTGCCAGCAGCTTATCCGCAGTCGGTGAGCAGTACTTC	CASSLSAVGEQYF
TRBV30	TRBJ2-7	-	-	TGTGCCTGGAGTGTGGCGCTTGGGTACGAGCAGTACTTC	CAWSVALGYEQYF
TRBV7-9	TRBJ2-1	few	-	TGTGCCAGCAGCTTAGGTCGTGGTTTGGTATACAATGAGCAGTTCTTC	CASSLGRGLVYNEQFF
TRBV29-1	TRBJ2-7	-	-	TGCAGCGTTGCAGCTTCCGCAACCTACGAGCAGTACTTC	CSVAASATYEQYF
TRBV20-1	TRBJ2-3	many	TRBD2	TGCAGTGCACAAAGGACTAGCGGGTATAGCACAGATACGCAGTATTTT	CSAQRTSGYSTDTQYF
TRBV7-9	TRBJ2-7	many	-	TGTGCCAGCAGCCGGACGGACGGTTACGAGCAGTACTTC	CASSRTDGYEQYF
TRBV29-1	TRBJ2-1	few	TRBD2	TGCAGCGTTATGTTGTCTAGCGGCAATGAGCAGTTCTTC	CSVMLSSGNEQFF
TRBV7-9	TRBJ2-5	many	TRBD2	TGTGCCAGCAGTTACTCTAGCGGCTCAGAGACCCAGTACTTC	CASSYSSGSETQYF
TRBV24-1	TRBJ2-2	few	TRBD2	TGTGCCACCAGTGACCGGACTAGCGCCGGGGAGCTGTTTTTT	CATSDRTSAGELFF
TRBV29-1	TRBJ2-6	-	TRBD1	TGCAGCGCCAAGGGACAGGCCACCGGGGCCAACGTCCTGACTTTC	CSAKGQATGANVLTF
TRBV7-2	TRBJ1-3	many	TRBD1	TGTGCCAGCAGCGTTACAGGGGGTACTGGAAACACCATATATTTT	CASSVTGGTGNTIYF
TRBV6-6	TRBJ2-1	few	TRBD2	TGTGCCAGCAGTTGGGGCGGGAGCTATGTTCAGAATGAGCAGTTCTTC	CASSWGGSYVQNEQFF
TRBV6-1	TRBJ1-2	-	-	TGTGCCAGCAGTTACCCCGGGACCGCCGATGGCTACACCTTC	CASSYPGTADGYTF
TRBV11-2	TRBJ2-1	-	TRBD2	TGTGCCAGCAGCTTAGAGGGGTTCCTAGCGGGAGGGCCAATTGAGCAGTTCTTC	CASSLEGFLAGGPIEQFF
TRBV27	TRBJ2-1	few	-	TGTGCCAGCAGTTTAAATGACCGAAGGAGCTCCTACAATGAGCAGTTCTTC	CASSLNDRRSSYNEQFF
TRBV9	TRBJ1-2	few	TRBD1	TGTGCCAGCAGCGTTACCGGGACAGGGTATGAAGATGGCTACACCTTC	CASSVTGTGYEDGYTF
TRBV6-2/TRBV6-3	TRBJ2-2	few	-	TGTGCCGCCCGGGGAGCTAACACCGGGGAGCTGTTTTTT	CAARGANTGELFF
TRBV2	TRBJ2-2	-	-	TGTGCCAGCAGTCGTAGATGGGGGGTGGACACCGGGGAGCTGTTTTTT	CASSRRWGVDTGELFF
TRBV10-2	TRBJ2-4	few	-	TGCGCCAGCAGTGAGGTCTGGGCGGTAGCCAAAAACATTCAGTACTTC	CASSEVWAVAKNIQYF
TRBV20-1	TRBJ1-4	few	-	TGCAGTGCTAGCGGAGCAACTAATGAAAAACTGTTTTTT	CSASGATNEKLFF
TRBV6-2/TRBV6-3	TRBJ1-1	many	-	TGTGCCAGCAGAGACTCGACAAGGGAAAACACTGAAGCTTTCTTT	CASRDSTRENTEAFF
TRBV21-1	TRBJ2-1	few	-	TGTGCCAGCAGCAAGGTCAGTGGACCGAGATACAATGAGCAGTTCTTC	CASSKVSGPRYNEQFF
TRBV19	TRBJ2-7	-	TRBD1	TGTGCCAGTAGTACCGGGACAGGGGCCTACGAGCAGTACTTC	CASSTGTGAYEQYF
TRBV6-2/TRBV6-3	TRBJ2-6	few	TRBD1	TGTGCCAGCAGGCGGACAGGCGGGTACATCCCCTCTGGGGCCAACGTCCTGACTTTC	CASRRTGGYIPSGANVLTF